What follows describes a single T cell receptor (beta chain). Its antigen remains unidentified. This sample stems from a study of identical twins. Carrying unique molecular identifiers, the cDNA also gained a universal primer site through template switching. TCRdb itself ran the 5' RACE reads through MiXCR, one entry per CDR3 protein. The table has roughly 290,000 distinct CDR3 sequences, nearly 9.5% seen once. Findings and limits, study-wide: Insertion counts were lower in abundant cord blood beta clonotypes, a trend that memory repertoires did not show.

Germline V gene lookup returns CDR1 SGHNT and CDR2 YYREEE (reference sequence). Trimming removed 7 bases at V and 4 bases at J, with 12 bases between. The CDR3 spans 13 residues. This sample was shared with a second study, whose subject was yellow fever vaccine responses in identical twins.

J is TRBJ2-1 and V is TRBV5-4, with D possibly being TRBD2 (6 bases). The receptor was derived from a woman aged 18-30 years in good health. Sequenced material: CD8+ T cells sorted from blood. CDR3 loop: CASGAGTYNEQFF. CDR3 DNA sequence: TGTGCCAGCGGGGCCGGGACTTACAATGAGCAGTTCTTC.